This TCR beta chain was recovered during a study of blood T cell repertoires in COVID-19. The assay was immunoSEQ multiplex PCR, and TCRdb's table has in-frame clones only and misses some. Altogether around 170,000 clones are present, about four fifths being singletons, with the ten largest covering 7.6%. Followed over time, Seattle patients had been enrolled while infection was active. Germline V gene lookup returns CDR1 KGHSH and CDR2 LQKENI. The CDR3 has 14 amino acids. The V and J ends lost 2 bases and 3 bases respectively, with 11 bases between them. The chain has TRBV18 and TRBJ2-7; weak D call: TRBD1 (6 bases). The source of this sequence is a woman aged 70-85 years with COVID-19, enrolled during active disease. Material for sequencing was peripheral blood. Here the CDR3 reads CASSPAGVGYEQYF. The DNA for the CDR3 is TGTGCCAGCTCACCAGCAGGGGTAGGCTACGAGCAGTACTTC. Complete variable domain (other parts from reference TRBV18 and TRBJ2-7): NAGVMQNPRHLVRRRGQEARLRCSPMKGHSHVYWYRQLPEEGLKFMVYLQKENIIDESGMPKERFSAEFPKEGPSILRIQQVVRGDSAAYFCASSPAGVGYEQYFGPGTRLTVT.